What follows are 4 T cell receptor beta chains derived from one specimen sequenced in a study of T cells in localized non-small cell lung cancer (dated by TCRdb to about 2020). The method behind the library was the immunoSEQ multiplex PCR assay. TCRdb mirrors the immuneACCESS table, restricted to in-frame sequences. Some clones are absent from its copies; in checked studies, under half trace to an unresolved V gene, and the reason for the others is unknown. The table for this sample lists tens of thousands of clones; 88% of them were counted only once. Jointly, the top ten make up roughly 9.9% of the sample. Sample: peripheral blood mononuclear cells, taken before any cancer treatment. The receptors stem from a woman aged 40-75 years with stage III lung adenocarcinoma.

This clone was seen more than once but under ten times. The rearrangement uses TRBV30 and TRBJ1-1; TRBD1 is a possible D gene (6 bases). CDR1 and CDR2 from the germline V gene are GTSNPN and SVGIG (reference sequence). V lost 2 bases and J lost 1, with 8 bases in between. The CDR3 loop spans 13 amino acids. CDR3 loop: CAWSIGGNTEAFF. The CDR3, as DNA: TGTGCCTGGAGTATAGGGGGGAACACTGAAGCTTTCTTT.

As DNA, the CDR3 is TGTGCCGGCGGGAGCGTAAATGAGCAGTTCTTC. Translating gives CAGGSVNEQFF. The chain couples TRBV6-1 to TRBJ2-1, with 7 bases lining up with TRBD2. The CDR3 contains 11 residues. From germline, CDR1 is MNHNS and CDR2 SASEGT. V lost 11 bases to trimming and J lost 7 bases; unmatched junction nucleotides: 5.

V usage is TRBV10-3 and J usage is TRBJ1-4; maybe TRBD1 (6 bases). This CDR3 has 14 residues. Trimming removed 5 bases at V and 3 bases at J, with 10 bases between. Germline V gene sequence: CDR1 ENHRY, CDR2 SYGVKD. In DNA form, the CDR3 reads TGTGCCATCAGTTCGACAGGCGCTAATGAAAAACTGTTTTTT. It specifies CAISSTGANEKLFF.

The chain links TRBV7-9 to TRBJ2-1; 8 bases match TRBD2. Germline CDR1 and CDR2: SEHNR and FQNEAQ (reference sequence). The trim removed 5 bases at V and 7 bases at J, leaving 13 bases unmatched. The CDR3 loop spans 16 amino acids. The DNA of the CDR3 is TGTGCCAGCAGCCCGACGGGGGGGGCGCGTCGGAATGAGCAGTTCTTC. Translated, it gives CASSPTGGARRNEQFF.